This T cell receptor (beta chain) was sequenced in a study of T cells in Graves' hyperthyroidism and ophthalmopathy. For Graves' hyperthyroidism to be stable, ophthalmopathy could not progress within 18 months. Uncontrolled infection, other autoimmune disease, pregnancy or lactation led to exclusion. Of note for this clonotype: Its matching antigen is unknown. An end of the junction differs from the germline gene, which may be a read error.

There were TCR beta CDR3 regions amplified from RNA transcripts. First-round RT-PCR of the TCR CDR3 relied on the HTBI primer set. MiXCR, run by TCRdb on the multiplex PCR reads, gives a single entry per CDR3 protein. The table includes just over 550,000 distinct CDR3 sequences, 40% to 55% detected once. Germline CDR1 and CDR2: SGHVS and FQNEAQ. The CDR3 sequence is 16 residues long. Notes on the study in general: Most clonotypes that expanded in the thyroid above 0.001 also showed up in blood.

The TCR comes from a woman aged 18-30 years with Graves' hyperthyroidism. Sample: peripheral blood or thyroid tissue (not recorded which). The chain uses TRBV7-8 and TRBJ2-7, with TRBD2 identical over 8 bases. The CDR3 loop reads CASSQVPSGRAYKQYF. CDR3 DNA sequence: TGCGCCAGCAGCCAAGTACCCAGCGGGAGAGCCTACAAGCAGTACTTC.